This TCR beta chain was identified during a study of molecular identifiers for immune sequencing clone quantification. Germline V CDR1 and CDR2: SGHRS, YFSETQ. V was clipped by 4 bases and J by 7 bases, with 6 bases between them. CDR3 length: 11 residues. This clonotype was recorded at least ten times. TCRdb fed the PCR reads into MiXCR, producing one record per CDR3 protein. The sample includes some 40,000 distinct CDR3 sequences, around 20% of them seen just once. V gene TRBV5-1 combines with J gene TRBJ2-1; D gene uncertain. Input material: naive CD8+ T cells from blood, with Jurkat cell RNA spiked in. Noted subset: FACS-sorted CD8+CD4-CCR7+CD45RA+ naive T cells. The sequence was obtained from a human donor in good health. Some libraries in this study had Jurkat cell RNA spiked in. The DNA for the CDR3 is TGCGCCAGCAGCCCAGTGAATGAGCAGTTCTTC. This codes for CASSPVNEQFF.